This note documents a single T cell receptor (beta chain) sequence. Antigen specificity is unknown. The V end was cut by 3 bases, the J end by 2 bases, with 11 bases between. Germline CDR1 reads GTSNPN; CDR2 reads SVGIG (reference sequence). The CDR3 is made up of 13 amino acids. This sample was included in a study of T cell responses to AZD1222 COVID-19 vaccine. Study-level points and caveats: Mostly white British, mostly female donors; authors suggested clonal diversity may be underestimated.

Generated by immunoSEQ multiplex PCR, the TCRdb table keeps only in-frame clones and is missing some. Here the sample spans some 80,000 clones, just over 90% being singletons. Sequenced here: peripheral blood, sampled 28 days after the second AZD1222 dose. The sequence was obtained from an adult who received the AZD1222 COVID-19 vaccine. The V and J genes are TRBV30 and TRBJ2-7; tentatively, D is TRBD1 or TRBD2 (5 bases each). The CDR3 coding sequence is TGTGCCTGGAGCGACGGGACGGCCTACGAGCAGTACTTC. It codes for CAWSDGTAYEQYF. The full variable domain, completed using reference TRBV30 and TRBJ2-7, is SQTIHQWPATLVQPVGSPLSLECTVEGTSNPNLYWYRQAAGRGLQLLFYSVGIGQISSEVPQNLSASRPQDRQFILSSKKLLLSDSGFYLCAWSDGTAYEQYFGPGTRLTVT.